This T cell receptor beta chain emerged from a study of patients and donors after allogeneic stem cell transplantation. TCRdb reprocessed the RT-PCR reads with MiXCR, giving one entry per CDR3 protein. The sample has about 160,000 distinct CDR3 sequences, 20% to 25% seen once; the top ten hold roughly 27%. This clonotype originated in a human donor who was either an allogeneic HSCT recipient or a stem cell or donor lymphocyte infusion donor (not recorded which). It is not recorded whose cells these are; they may come from a transplant donor. Sequencing input: blood, either unsorted or a sorted T cell fraction (not recorded which).

Here the CDR3 reads CASSLDGSYSTEAFF. CDR3 coding DNA: TGTGCCAGCAGCTTAGACGGGAGTTACAGCACTGAAGCTTTCTTT. The V call is TRBV7-2, the J call TRBJ1-1; D uncertain. V was clipped by 1 base and J by 4 bases, with 13 bases between them. Looked up from germline, CDR1 is SGHTA and CDR2 is FQGNSA. The CDR3 loop spans 15 amino acids.